The 19 T cell receptor beta chains below were found in one sample sequenced in a study of cytomegalovirus exposure and HLA in healthy donors. PCR was performed using 60 Vbeta and 13 Jbeta primers. Produced via immunoSEQ multiplex PCR; TCRdb's table is partial and in-frame only. This sample yields 150,000 to 200,000 clones, of which 79% are seen a single time; about 2.2% belongs to the top ten. The specimen sequenced was PBMCs. Every receptor here comes from a woman aged 45-65 years in good health and CMV-seronegative.

The chain employs TRBV28 and TRBJ2-7; TRBD2 matches 8 bases. V dropped 3 bases and J dropped 1; count of bases not matched to a gene: 2. The CDR3 is 14 residues long. Per the germline V gene, CDR1 is MDHEN and CDR2 is SYDVKM. The CDR3, as DNA: TGTGCCAGCAGTTTTCGCGGGAGGTCCTACGAGCAGTACTTC. Residues: CASSFRGRSYEQYF.

In DNA form, the CDR3 reads TGTGCCAGCACCCACGGACAGGGGGACAAAAACATTCAGTACTTC. It specifies CASTHGQGDKNIQYF. This chain links TRBV6-6 with TRBJ2-4; 10 bases fit TRBD1. Trimming cost V 7 bases and J 3 bases; bases outside gene matches: 6. Looked up from germline, CDR1 is MNHNY and CDR2 is SVGAGI (reference sequence). CDR3 length: 15 residues.

The gene calls are TRBV30 and TRBJ1-5; TRBD1 aligns across 7 bases. Germline CDR1 reads GTSNPN; CDR2 reads SVGIG (reference sequence). V shed 3 bases, J shed 1 base, and the junction held 6 bases outside the gene matches. The CDR3 has 15 residues. The CDR3 loop reads CAWSRGGGSNQPQHF. CDR3 DNA: TGTGCCTGGAGCCGAGGGGGCGGGAGCAATCAGCCCCAGCATTTT.

The table lists this clone with a few counts. The J gene is TRBJ1-2, the V gene TRBV9, with D unresolved. Germline V CDR1 and CDR2: SGDLS, YYNGEE. Trimming left V 0 bases short and J 7 bases short, with 10 bases between. The CDR3 contains 13 residues. In nucleotides, the CDR3 is TGTGCCAGCAGCGTAGACTTGCGCGGTGGCTACACCTTC. It translates to CASSVDLRGGYTF.

The chain links TRBV28 to TRBJ1-1; D gene uncertain. Germline values: CDR1 MDHEN, CDR2 SYDVKM. The ends were cut back, 7 bases at V and 0 bases at J, with 9 bases in the middle. The CDR3 loop spans 13 amino acids. The chain's CDR3 is CASTPNLNTEAFF. CDR3 coding DNA: TGTGCCAGCACCCCTAATTTGAACACTGAAGCTTTCTTT. Full variable domain (outside the CDR3, taken from reference TRBV28 and TRBJ1-1): DVKVTQSSRYLVKRTGEKVFLECVQDMDHENMFWYRQDPGLGLRLIYFSYDVKMKEKGDIPEGYSVSREKKERFSLILESASTNQTSMYLCASTPNLNTEAFFGQGTRLTVV.

This chain connects TRBV5-6 to TRBJ1-1, with 11 bases that match TRBD1. There are 17 residues in the CDR3. With 4 bases clipped from V and 0 bases from J, the junction kept 8 bases outside the gene matches. Germline V lookup: CDR1 SGHDT, CDR2 YYEEEE. CDR3 DNA: TGTGCCAGCAGCCCCTTGGACAGGGGGCCGCTGAACACTGAAGCTTTCTTT. This encodes CASSPLDRGPLNTEAFF.

This clone was counted a few times. CDR3 in DNA: TGTGCCTGGAGGGCCAGTACAACCAACGAGCAGTACTTC. It yields the protein CAWRASTTNEQYF. The V call is TRBV30, the J call TRBJ2-7, with no clear D. This CDR3 spans 13 amino acids. The V and J ends lost 3 bases and 5 bases respectively, with 14 bases between them. Germline assignment: CDR1 GTSNPN and CDR2 SVGIG (reference sequence). Based on the CDR3 plus reference TRBV30 and TRBJ2-7, the full variable domain is SQTIHQWPATLVQPVGSPLSLECTVEGTSNPNLYWYRQAAGRGLQLLFYSVGIGQISSEVPQNLSASRPQDRQFILSSKKLLLSDSGFYLCAWRASTTNEQYFGPGTRLTVT.

The gene calls are TRBV28 and TRBJ2-3; 7 positions agree with TRBD2. Germline assignment: CDR1 MDHEN and CDR2 SYDVKM. The V segment lost 8 bases and the J segment 2 bases; nucleotides outside the gene matches: 7. CDR3 length: 14 amino acids. CDR3 coding DNA: TGTGCCAGCCAAGGCAGGGACTACACAGATACGCAGTATTTT. It is translated as CASQGRDYTDTQYF.

The chain has TRBV9 and TRBJ1-5, with no clear D. Per the germline V gene, CDR1 is SGDLS and CDR2 is YYNGEE. Deletions cut 0 bases from V and 0 bases from J, with 7 bases between. The CDR3 extends over 15 amino acids. CDR3 sequence: CASSVGQNSNQPQHF. DNA for the CDR3: TGTGCCAGCAGCGTAGGCCAGAATAGCAATCAGCCCCAGCATTTT.

The chain employs TRBV7-8 and TRBJ2-3, with no clear D. Trimming took off 1 base at V and 3 bases at J, with 8 bases between the two ends. The CDR3 loop spans 14 amino acids. Germline-derived CDR1 and CDR2 are SGHVS and FQNEAQ. CDR3 residues: CASSLGWATDTQYF. CDR3 bases: TGTGCCAGCAGCTTAGGCTGGGCGACAGATACGCAGTATTTT.

The chain employs TRBV6-4 and TRBJ2-2; the D gene is possibly TRBD1 (6 bases). Looked up from germline, CDR1 is MRHNA and CDR2 is SNTAGT. The V end lost 6 bases, the J end lost 4 bases, and 12 bases lay between the germline ends. The CDR3 loop spans 14 amino acids. The CDR3 is CASSMRGSTGELFF. CDR3 nucleotides: TGTGCCAGCAGCATGAGGGGGTCCACCGGGGAGCTGTTTTTT.

This clone was seen only once. V gene TRBV9 combines with J gene TRBJ1-3; TRBD1 is a possible D gene (6 bases). Germline V lookup: CDR1 SGDLS, CDR2 YYNGEE. The CDR3 is made up of 15 amino acids. The V end lost 2 bases, the J end lost 1 base, and 10 bases lay between the germline ends. The CDR3 region has the DNA TGTGCCAGCAGCGTTGGGACACCTTCTGGAAACACCATATATTTT. Protein sequence: CASSVGTPSGNTIYF.

V is TRBV4-2 and J is TRBJ2-7; TRBD2 matches at 11 bases. The CDR3 runs to 14 residues. V was pared by 5 bases and J by 3 bases, with 3 bases of the junction left unmatched. Per the germline V gene, CDR1 is LGHNA and CDR2 is YNFKEQ. CDR3 protein: CASSGLAGLYEQYF. The CDR3 DNA reads as TGTGCCAGCAGCGGACTAGCGGGCCTCTACGAGCAGTACTTC.

The genes are TRBV6-6 and TRBJ1-5, with D perhaps TRBD1 (6 bases). V was pared by 4 bases and J by 9 bases, with 7 bases between. Germline lookup yields CDR1 MNHNY and CDR2 SVGAGI (reference sequence). The CDR3 totals 11 residues. CDR3 loop: CASSSQGPQHF. The CDR3 nucleotides are TGTGCCAGCAGTTCACAGGGGCCCCAGCATTTT.

The CDR3 loop reads CASTRWTGGMETQYF. The CDR3 DNA follows: TGCGCCAGCACTCGGTGGACAGGGGGAATGGAGACCCAGTACTTC. The chain combines TRBV5-1 with TRBJ2-5, with 10 bases aligning to TRBD1. Germline V gene lookup returns CDR1 SGHRS and CDR2 YFSETQ. CDR3 length: 15 residues. The V gene end was trimmed by 6 bases and the J gene end by 5 bases; junction bases not matched to a gene: 10.

This clone was counted between two and nine times. The chain joins TRBV7-8 to TRBJ1-1, with 8 bases lining up with TRBD1. This CDR3 has 12 amino acids. Germline CDR1 SGHVS, CDR2 FQNEAQ. V gave up 3 bases and J gave up 11 bases; unmatched junction bases: 5. CDR3: CASSLTGAEAFF. The CDR3 DNA follows: TGTGCCAGCAGCTTGACAGGGGCCGAGGCTTTCTTT.

Only one count was recorded for this clone. V gene TRBV29-1 combines with J gene TRBJ2-7; 7 nucleotides agree with TRBD1. V lost 1 base and J lost 2; bases outside the gene matches: 14. The CDR3 covers 17 residues. The germline gives CDR1 SQVTM, CDR2 ANQGSEA. The CDR3 sequence: CSVEGQGPGTFTYEQYF. The DNA for the CDR3 is TGCAGCGTTGAAGGACAGGGCCCCGGGACGTTTACCTACGAGCAGTACTTC.

This sequence joins TRBV6-6 and TRBJ2-3; no clear D gene. This CDR3 is 14 amino acids long. Germline V gene sequence: CDR1 MNHNY, CDR2 SVGAGI (reference sequence). The V end was cut by 0 bases, the J end by 6 bases, with 10 bases between. CDR3 loop: CASSYSFSTDTQYF. In nucleotides, the CDR3 is TGTGCCAGCAGTTACTCGTTCTCTACCGATACGCAGTATTTT.

This chain joins TRBV6-5 and TRBJ2-5; 8 nucleotides line up with TRBD2. CDR1 and CDR2 from the germline V gene are MNHEY and SVGAGI. The length of the CDR3 is 15 residues. Trimming took 4 bases from V and 4 from J; bases not matched to a gene: 8. In DNA form, the CDR3 reads TGTGCCAGCAGTTGGACGGGGGGGCAAGGAGAGACCCAGTACTTC. It specifies CASSWTGGQGETQYF.